These 16 T cell receptor beta chains were all obtained from the same sample, sequenced in a study of blood T cell repertoires in COVID-19. Data came from immunoSEQ multiplex PCR; TCRdb stores just in-frame clones and leaves some out. The profile shows under 300,000 clones, 86% of them singletons. The sequenced material came from peripheral blood. These receptors were taken from a woman between 25 and 40 years old with active or convalescent COVID-19.

About this clone: One end of the junction varies from germline; a read error may be responsible. The gene calls are TRBV28 and TRBJ2-5; TRBD2 is a possible D gene (6 bases). The CDR3 contains 12 residues. Germline assignment: CDR1 MDHEN and CDR2 SYDVKM. As DNA, the CDR3 is TGTGCCAGCAGTTTACCGGGACTCCTCTTAAACTTC. Residues: CASSLPGLLLNF.

The gene calls are TRBV5-1 and TRBJ2-2; 9 bases fit TRBD2. The CDR3 spans 18 residues. In germline, CDR1 is SGHRS, CDR2 YFSETQ. V was pared by 0 bases and J by 0 bases, with 6 bases of the junction left unmatched. CDR3 amino acids: CASSLEGSGGPNTGELFF. The CDR3 region has the DNA TGCGCCAGCAGCTTGGAGGGTAGCGGGGGACCGAACACCGGGGAGCTGTTTTTT.

This clone was counted once. The rearrangement uses TRBV5-5 and TRBJ2-1, with 12 positions matching TRBD2. Germline V gives CDR1 SGHKS, CDR2 YYEKEE (reference sequence). CDR3 length: 17 amino acids. The V and J ends lost 0 bases and 9 bases, in that order; junction bases with no gene match: 10. Here the CDR3 DNA reads TGTGCCAGCAGCTTGGTGCCCGCTAGCGGGGGGGCGGTTGAGCAGTTCTTC. Translation: CASSLVPASGGAVEQFF. Supplemented by reference TRBV5-5 and TRBJ2-1, the full variable domain reads DAGVTQSPTHLIKTRGQQVTLRCSPISGHKSVSWYQQVLGQGPQFIFQYYEKEERGRGNFPDRFSARQFPNYSSELNVNALLLGDSALYLCASSLVPASGGAVEQFFGPGTRLTVL.

This clone showed up just once. The chain recombines TRBV5-5 with TRBJ1-1; D unresolved. This CDR3 region has 12 residues. Trimming took 4 bases from V and 1 from J, leaving 5 bases between them. Germline values: CDR1 SGHKS, CDR2 YYEKEE (reference sequence). Here the CDR3 reads CASSRGNTEAFF. The CDR3, as DNA: TGTGCCAGCAGCCGGGGGAACACTGAAGCTTTCTTT.

Here the CDR3 DNA reads TGTGCCAGCAGGTATAACTATGGCTACACCTTC. Amino acids: CASRYNYGYTF. The chain recombines TRBV2 with TRBJ1-2, with unresolved D. Germline V gene data show CDR1 as SNHLY and CDR2 as FYNNEI. This CDR3 is 11 amino acids long. V was cut by 6 bases and J by 1 base, with 3 bases left in between.

This clone was seen more than once but under ten times. One end of the junction fails to match germline, which may point to a read error. In the same sample, other DNA sequences code for this CDR3. V and J are TRBV7-3 and TRBJ2-2, with 12 bases lining up with TRBD1. The CDR3 covers 16 residues. CDR1 is SGHTA and CDR2 is FQGTGA in the germline V gene. CDR3 amino acids: CASSLTGTGGSGELFF. The CDR3, as DNA: TGTGCCAGCAGCCTAACGGGGACAGGGGGCAGCGGGGAGCTGTTTTTT.

This clone was counted only a few times. This sequence joins TRBV28 and TRBJ2-3; 7 bases are shared with TRBD2. Trimming removed 5 bases from V and 1 base from J; junction bases left unmatched: 6. The CDR3 sequence is 15 residues long. CDR1 MDHEN and CDR2 SYDVKM come from the germline V gene. CDR3 sequence reads: CASSSPSGGTDTQYF. CDR3 nucleotide sequence: TGTGCCAGCAGTAGTCCGAGCGGGGGCACAGATACGCAGTATTTT.

The chain employs TRBV7-2 and TRBJ1-1, with TRBD1 matching 7 bases. The V and J ends lost 5 bases and 11 bases, in that order; junction bases with no gene match: 8. Looked up from germline, CDR1 is SGHTA and CDR2 is FQGNSA. The CDR3 runs 12 residues. CDR3: CASSVDPGGAFF. DNA of the CDR3: TGTGCCAGCAGCGTAGACCCAGGGGGGGCTTTCTTT.

The genes are TRBV2 and TRBJ1-6, with D possibly TRBD1 on 5 matching bases. The CDR3 contains 16 residues. The V end was cut by 5 bases, the J end by 6 bases, with 17 bases between. The V gene's germline CDR1 is SNHLY and CDR2 FYNNEI. The CDR3: CASSSLGGSLNSPLHF. DNA for the CDR3: TGTGCCAGCAGTAGTTTGGGGGGGTCCCTTAATTCACCCCTCCACTTT. Complete variable domain (other parts from reference TRBV2 and TRBJ1-6): EPEVTQTPSHQVTQMGQEVILRCVPISNHLYFYWYRQILGQKVEFLVSFYNNEISEKSEIFDDQFSVERPDGSNFTLKIRSTKLEDSAMYFCASSSLGGSLNSPLHFGNGTRLTVT.

The chain has TRBV2 and TRBJ1-1; 9 bases fit TRBD1. The CDR3 extends over 16 amino acids. Germline loops: CDR1 SNHLY, CDR2 FYNNEI. The ends lost 5 bases at V and 3 bases at J; junction bases unmatched: 10. Here the CDR3 reads CASSQTRDRGYTEAFF. CDR3 nucleotide sequence: TGTGCCAGCAGTCAAACCAGAGACAGGGGGTACACTGAAGCTTTCTTT.

The gene calls are TRBV10-3 and TRBJ1-1; 7 nucleotides align to TRBD1. V gave up 0 bases and J gave up 0 bases; unmatched junction bases: 7. Germline V lookup: CDR1 ENHRY, CDR2 SYGVKD. The CDR3 length is 17 residues. Written as DNA, the CDR3 is TGTGCCATCAGTGAGTCTGGACAGGACCCCATGAACACTGAAGCTTTCTTT. Translating it yields CAISESGQDPMNTEAFF.

The CDR3 DNA reads TGTGCCAGCACCCGGGTCGGGGGGGAAAAACTGTTTTTT. Translating gives CASTRVGGEKLFF. The J gene is TRBJ1-4, the V gene TRBV2; D may be TRBD1 (5 bases). Germline lookup yields CDR1 SNHLY and CDR2 FYNNEI. The V end was cut by 7 bases, the J end by 8 bases, with 14 bases between. This CDR3 is 13 amino acids long.

This chain uses TRBV6-6 with TRBJ1-1; maybe TRBD1 (5 bases). CDR1 MNHNY and CDR2 SVGAGI come from the germline V gene (reference sequence). CDR3 length: 14 amino acids. The germline V and J ends were trimmed by 5 bases and 7 bases, with 17 bases remaining between them. The DNA for the CDR3 is TGTGCCAGCAGTACCGCGCCGGGGGTCCTTGAAGCTTTCTTT. The encoded protein is CASSTAPGVLEAFF.

The V and J genes are TRBV5-4 and TRBJ2-5, with 11 bases lining up with TRBD1. CDR3 length: 16 residues. V trimming: 4 bases; J trimming: 1 base; junction bases outside the gene matches: 6. CDR1 and CDR2 (germline): SGHNT, YYREEE (reference sequence). CDR3 loop: CASSRRTGGFQETQYF. The CDR3 coding sequence is TGTGCCAGCAGCCGGAGGACAGGGGGCTTCCAAGAGACCCAGTACTTC. Combining the CDR3 with reference TRBV5-4 and TRBJ2-5 gives the whole variable domain ETGVTQSPTHLIKTRGQQVTLRCSSQSGHNTVSWYQQALGQGPQFIFQYYREEENGRGNFPPRFSGLQFPNYSSELNVNALELDDSALYLCASSRRTGGFQETQYFGPGTRLLVL.

The rearrangement links TRBV6-4 to TRBJ1-2; D is ambiguous. The germline gives CDR1 MRHNA, CDR2 SNTAGT. The CDR3 extends over 15 amino acids. V lost 4 bases to trimming and J lost 4 bases, with 16 bases between them. The CDR3 region has the DNA TGTGCCAGCAGTGTCGACTCGGTGGGGAGCTATGGCTACACCTTC. Amino acid sequence: CASSVDSVGSYGYTF.

This clone was recorded a few times. This sequence joins TRBV27 and TRBJ2-5, with D hard to call. The germline V gene encodes CDR1 MNHEY and CDR2 SMNVEV (reference sequence). Trimming cost V 11 bases and J 3 bases, with 16 bases left between them. The CDR3 spans 13 residues. The DNA of the CDR3 is TGTGCCTCCCGAGCCCCAAATAAAGAGACCCAGTACTTC. Protein: CASRAPNKETQYF.